A single sample gave rise to the 20 T cell receptor beta chains below, sequenced in a study of blood T cell repertoires in COVID-19. Libraries were prepared by immunoSEQ multiplex PCR; TCRdb keeps only in-frame clonotypes and omits some of them. The table records roughly 120,000 clones, 80% to 90% of them present only once. Sample: peripheral blood. The receptors here all came from a human donor in a cohort sampled during active COVID-19.

The V and J genes are TRBV6-1 and TRBJ1-4; TRBD1 might be the D (6 bases). CDR1 is MNHNS and CDR2 is SASEGT in the germline V gene. The V gene lost 0 bases and the J gene lost 9 bases, with 17 bases spanning the gap. The CDR3 has 16 residues. The CDR3 loop reads CASSEAQWGGAKKLFF. CDR3 DNA: TGTGCCAGCAGTGAAGCTCAGTGGGGGGGCGCGAAAAAACTGTTTTTT.

V and J are TRBV10-1 and TRBJ1-2; TRBD1 matches at 7 bases. The CDR3 is made up of 17 amino acids. Losses at the gene ends were 8 bases for V and 5 bases for J; bases not matched to a gene: 20. CDR1 WNHNN and CDR2 SYGVQD come from the germline V gene (reference sequence). The CDR3 DNA reads TGCGCCAGCGCCGGACGCTTGGGACAGACCGCTCCTTATGGCTACACCTTC. Its protein is CASAGRLGQTAPYGYTF.

The chain carries TRBV18 and TRBJ1-1, with D tentatively TRBD1 (6 bases). V dropped 3 bases and J dropped 7 bases, with 18 bases sitting between them. This CDR3 is built from 15 residues. Germline V lookup: CDR1 KGHSH, CDR2 LQKENI. The CDR3 spells CASSPRTVSSLEAFF. The CDR3, as DNA: TGTGCCAGCTCACCGAGGACAGTAAGCTCGCTTGAAGCTTTCTTT.

The CDR3 DNA sequence: TGCGCCAGCAGCTTACCCGATGGGGGCGGTAATGAAAAACTGTTTTTT. Translated: CASSLPDGGGNEKLFF. The chain recombines TRBV5-1 with TRBJ1-4; possible D gene TRBD1, 6 bases. This CDR3 is 16 amino acids long. V lost 2 bases to trimming and J lost 4 bases, with 15 bases between them. Germline values: CDR1 SGHRS, CDR2 YFSETQ.

This clone was observed a single time. J is TRBJ1-3 and V is TRBV6-5; TRBD1 aligns across 8 bases. J gave up 2 bases and V 7 bases, and 7 bases lay outside the gene matches. Germline V gene data show CDR1 as MNHEY and CDR2 as SVGAGI. The CDR3 covers 15 residues. The CDR3 DNA reads as TGTGCCAGCAAACCCTTGGACAGGGCTGGAAACACCATATATTTT. Its protein product is CASKPLDRAGNTIYF.

The CDR3 sequence is CARRTSGASTDTQYF. The CDR3 nucleotides read TGTGCCCGCCGGACTAGCGGGGCGAGCACAGATACGCAGTATTTT. The chain couples TRBV2 to TRBJ2-3, with 12 bases identical to TRBD2. The CDR3 runs to 15 residues. J lost 0 bases, V lost 11 bases, and 6 bases had no gene match. Germline V gene lookup returns CDR1 SNHLY and CDR2 FYNNEI.

V and J are TRBV19 and TRBJ2-3, with D perhaps TRBD1 (5 bases). This CDR3 has 14 amino acids. Germline V gives CDR1 LNHDA, CDR2 SQIVND (reference sequence). V lost 5 bases, J lost 2 bases, and 11 bases lay in between. The CDR3 spells CASSRRVLTDTQYF. CDR3 coding DNA: TGTGCCAGTAGTCGCAGGGTCCTCACAGATACGCAGTATTTT.

The V call is TRBV3-1 (or the pseudogene TRBV3-2), the J call TRBJ2-1, with 8 bases matching TRBD2. The CDR3 sequence is 18 residues long. Per the germline V gene, CDR1 is LGHDT and CDR2 is YNNKEL (reference sequence). With 1 base clipped from V and 9 bases from J, the junction kept 17 bases outside the gene matches. The chain's CDR3 is CASSQVLPGLGKCREQFF. In DNA form, the CDR3 reads TGTGCCAGCAGCCAAGTCCTCCCGGGACTAGGAAAGTGCCGTGAGCAGTTCTTC.

This chain joins TRBV7-2 and TRBJ1-2, with TRBD1 as a possible D gene (5 bases). The CDR3 has 14 residues. Germline V gene data show CDR1 as SGHTA and CDR2 as FQGNSA. Trimming stripped 5 bases from V and 7 bases from J, with 17 bases between. The CDR3 protein is CASSPVLGLFGYTF. The CDR3 bases are TGTGCCAGCAGCCCAGTCCTGGGGCTATTTGGCTACACCTTC.

The chain recombines TRBV10-3 with TRBJ2-5; D might be TRBD1 (6 bases). CDR1 is ENHRY and CDR2 is SYGVKD in the germline V gene. CDR3 length: 13 residues. Trimming cost V 3 bases and J 2 bases, with 7 bases left between them. The chain's CDR3 is CAISDRGQETQYF. The CDR3 nucleotides read TGTGCCATCAGTGACAGGGGACAAGAGACCCAGTACTTC.

The gene calls are TRBV19 and TRBJ1-1, with D possibly matching TRBD1 (6 bases). The V end lost 5 bases, the J end lost 2 bases, and 18 bases lay between the germline ends. This CDR3 is built from 16 residues. Germline values: CDR1 LNHDA, CDR2 SQIVND (reference sequence). CDR3 loop: CASSRYGGGPNTEAFF. CDR3 nucleotides: TGTGCCAGTAGTCGATATGGGGGGGGGCCAAACACTGAAGCTTTCTTT.

The V and J genes are TRBV4-1 and TRBJ2-7; possible D gene TRBD2, 6 bases. CDR1 and CDR2 from the germline V gene are MGHRA and YSYEKL. Trimming removed 6 bases at V and 1 base at J, with 10 bases between. The CDR3 sequence is 13 residues long. Here the CDR3 DNA reads TGCGCCAGCAGAGGAGGGGATTCCTACGAGCAGTACTTC. This sequence encodes CASRGGDSYEQYF.

This chain uses TRBV7-2 with TRBJ2-7; 10 bases line up with TRBD2. The V gene's germline CDR1 is SGHTA and CDR2 FQGNSA. CDR3 length: 15 residues. V lost 5 bases and J lost 3; bases outside the gene matches: 7. DNA of the CDR3: TGTGCCAGCAGCCCGAGCGGGGGGGCTGTCTACGAGCAGTACTTC. Translated: CASSPSGGAVYEQYF.

The chain is built from TRBV15 and TRBJ1-1; D not resolved. Germline V gene sequence: CDR1 LNHNV, CDR2 YYDKDF (reference sequence). The CDR3 sequence is 18 residues long. Deletions cut 0 bases from V and 4 bases from J, with 21 bases between. The CDR3 sequence is CATSRDVSLGEFGTEAFF. The CDR3 DNA reads TGTGCCACCAGCAGAGATGTATCCCTCGGGGAATTTGGCACTGAAGCTTTCTTT.

The chain couples TRBV5-1 to TRBJ1-2; TRBD1 matches at 8 bases. The CDR3 has 13 amino acids. CDR1 and CDR2 (germline): SGHRS, YFSETQ. Losses at the gene ends were 2 bases for V and 6 bases for J; bases not matched to a gene: 3. The CDR3 sequence is CASSFGQGDGYTF. The DNA of the CDR3 is TGCGCCAGCAGCTTTGGACAGGGCGATGGCTACACCTTC.

This chain connects TRBV6-5 to TRBJ2-5, with 8 bases identical to TRBD2. V lost 4 bases and J lost 8; bases outside the gene matches: 6. Per germline, CDR1 MNHEY and CDR2 SVGAGI. The CDR3 sequence is 13 residues long. CDR3 nucleotides: TGTGCCAGCAGTTCTAGCGGGTCCTTAACCCAGTACTTC. It codes for CASSSSGSLTQYF.

This clone has just one count. Written as DNA, the CDR3 is TGTGCCAGCAGTTTGGTAGCGGGACCTCGGGAGCAGTACTTC. This gives the protein CASSLVAGPREQYF. The genes are TRBV27 and TRBJ2-7, with 8 positions matching TRBD2. The germline V gene has CDR1 MNHEY and CDR2 SMNVEV (reference sequence). This CDR3 is built from 14 residues. With V trimmed by 3 bases and J by 7 bases, 8 bases remained unmatched.

V usage is TRBV25-1 and J usage is TRBJ2-2; 7 positions agree with TRBD1. The CDR3 extends over 15 amino acids. V trimming: 9 bases; J trimming: 8 bases; junction bases outside the gene matches: 15. The germline V gene has CDR1 MGHDK and CDR2 SYGVNS. The CDR3 sequence is CASRDSLTMGGELFF. In DNA, the CDR3 is TGTGCCAGTCGGGACAGCCTAACCATGGGAGGGGAGCTGTTTTTT.

The CDR3 loop is CASSLFGEGTGELFF. The CDR3 DNA is TGCGCCAGCAGCTTGTTTGGGGAGGGCACCGGGGAGCTGTTTTTT. The chain employs TRBV5-1 and TRBJ2-2; TRBD2 aligns across 7 bases. Germline V gene lookup returns CDR1 SGHRS and CDR2 YFSETQ. J gave up 4 bases and V 1 base, and 4 bases lay outside the gene matches. The CDR3 extends over 15 amino acids.

The rearrangement links TRBV19 to TRBJ2-5; D may be TRBD2 (6 bases). V lost 2 bases, J lost 5 bases, and 12 bases lay in between. There are 14 residues in the CDR3. CDR1 is LNHDA, CDR2 SQIVND, per germline (reference sequence). CDR3 in DNA: TGTGCCAGTAGTATATGGGGGGTACGTGAGACCCAGTACTTC. Translated: CASSIWGVRETQYF.